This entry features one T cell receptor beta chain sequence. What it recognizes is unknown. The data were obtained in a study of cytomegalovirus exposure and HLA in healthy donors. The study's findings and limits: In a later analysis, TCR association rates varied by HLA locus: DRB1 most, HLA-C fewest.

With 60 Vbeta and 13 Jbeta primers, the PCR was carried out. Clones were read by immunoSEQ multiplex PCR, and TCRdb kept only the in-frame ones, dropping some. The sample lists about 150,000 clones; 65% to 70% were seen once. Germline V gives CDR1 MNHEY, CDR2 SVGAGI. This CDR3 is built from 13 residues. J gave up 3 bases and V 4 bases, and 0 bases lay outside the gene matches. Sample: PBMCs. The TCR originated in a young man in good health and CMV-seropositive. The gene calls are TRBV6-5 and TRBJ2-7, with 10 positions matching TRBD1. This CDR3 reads CASSWDRGYEQYF. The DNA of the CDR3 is TGTGCCAGCAGTTGGGACAGGGGCTACGAGCAGTACTTC.